These 28 T cell receptor beta chains share one sample of origin, sequenced in a study of lymphopenia after photon versus proton radiotherapy. Method: immunoSEQ multiplex PCR; TCRdb's copy keeps in-frame clones and lacks some. The data show roughly 17,000 clones, with more than 85% seen just once and around 1.7% held by the top ten. This material consisted of peripheral blood, taken from a patient treated with photon-based radiotherapy. The receptors here all came from a woman between 40 and 50 years old with cholangiocarcinoma.

The rearrangement links TRBV28 to TRBJ1-5; D is uncertain. Germline V CDR1 and CDR2: MDHEN, SYDVKM. V was cut by 2 bases and J by 4 bases, with 12 bases left in between. The CDR3 runs to 15 residues. CDR3 protein: CASSLAPLGNQPQHF. The DNA of the CDR3 is TGTGCCAGCAGTTTAGCCCCCCTGGGGAATCAGCCCCAGCATTTT. The complete variable domain, with remaining parts taken from reference TRBV28 and TRBJ1-5, reads DVKVTQSSRYLVKRTGEKVFLECVQDMDHENMFWYRQDPGLGLRLIYFSYDVKMKEKGDIPEGYSVSREKKERFSLILESASTNQTSMYLCASSLAPLGNQPQHFGDGTRLSIL.

The gene calls are TRBV13 and TRBJ1-1; D remains ambiguous. The CDR3 length is 15 residues. Germline assignment: CDR1 PRHDT and CDR2 FYEKMQ (reference sequence). The V end was cut by 0 bases, the J end by 0 bases, with 8 bases between. Here the CDR3 reads CASSLGTYMNTEAFF. Written as DNA, the CDR3 is TGTGCCAGCAGCTTAGGGACATACATGAACACTGAAGCTTTCTTT.

This clone was observed a single time. The chain is built from TRBV4-1 and TRBJ2-1; weak D call: TRBD1 (6 bases). The CDR3 extends over 15 amino acids. V gave up 0 bases and J gave up 4 bases, with 10 bases separating them. Germline values: CDR1 MGHRA, CDR2 YSYEKL. The CDR3 sequence: CASSQDGGQYNEQFF. DNA of the CDR3: TGCGCCAGCAGCCAAGATGGCGGACAGTACAATGAGCAGTTCTTC.

The V gene is TRBV9, the J gene TRBJ2-3; TRBD2 matches 9 bases. Germline values: CDR1 SGDLS, CDR2 YYNGEE. Germline trimming cut 3 bases from V and 7 bases from J; bases unmatched to any gene: 12. This CDR3 is 16 amino acids long. The CDR3 nucleotides are TGTGCCAGCAGCGCCCCTCCGGCGGGAGGGCAACATACGCAGTATTTT. This gives the protein CASSAPPAGGQHTQYF.

The V and J genes are TRBV2 and TRBJ2-1; TRBD1 agrees at 10 bases. The length of the CDR3 is 16 residues. V gave up 0 bases and J gave up 8 bases; unmatched junction bases: 7. Germline V gene lookup returns CDR1 SNHLY and CDR2 FYNNEI. CDR3 coding DNA: TGTGCCAGCAGTGAAGCAGGACAGGGGGGTAGGGATGAGCAGTTCTTC. Translated, it gives CASSEAGQGGRDEQFF.

The V gene is TRBV6-4, the J gene TRBJ1-5; D gene uncertain. From germline, CDR1 is MRHNA and CDR2 SNTAGT. The V end was cut by 3 bases, the J end by 7 bases, with 13 bases between. The CDR3 is 14 amino acids. CDR3 protein: CASSEAGSGQPQHF. CDR3 nucleotide sequence: TGTGCCAGCAGTGAAGCAGGTTCGGGCCAGCCCCAGCATTTT.

The V call is TRBV6-9, the J call TRBJ1-1; 8 bases map to TRBD1. J lost 1 base, V lost 5 bases, and 6 bases had no gene match. The CDR3 has 15 residues. CDR1 and CDR2 from the germline V gene are MNHGY and SVAAGI. CDR3 bases: TGTGCCAGCAGTACCGACAGGGGTTGGAACACTGAAGCTTTCTTT. Translation gives CASSTDRGWNTEAFF.

This chain joins TRBV5-5 and TRBJ2-2, with D tentatively TRBD2 (6 bases). The germline V gene encodes CDR1 SGHKS and CDR2 YYEKEE (reference sequence). The V end was cut by 4 bases, the J end by 8 bases, with 18 bases between. The CDR3 contains 15 residues. The CDR3, as DNA: TGTGCCAGCAGCGGAGGGGCTTACAATGTGGGGGAGCTGTTTTTT. Its protein is CASSGGAYNVGELFF.

The chain carries TRBV6-6 and TRBJ2-7; 7 bases agree with TRBD1. The ends lost 5 bases at V and 0 bases at J; junction bases unmatched: 4. The CDR3 has 14 residues. Germline V gene lookup returns CDR1 MNHNY and CDR2 SVGAGI (reference sequence). CDR3 sequence reads: CASSETGSSYEQYF. The CDR3 nucleotides read TGTGCCAGCAGTGAGACAGGGAGCTCCTACGAGCAGTACTTC.

The chain has TRBV6-5 and TRBJ2-1; D is ambiguous. Germline V gene sequence: CDR1 MNHEY, CDR2 SVGAGI. The CDR3 spans 14 residues. V lost 6 bases and J lost 1, with 10 bases in between. The DNA for the CDR3 is TGTGCCAGCAGCTCTCGAAGGTCCTACAATGAGCAGTTCTTC. Protein: CASSSRRSYNEQFF.

This clone appeared a single time. V usage is TRBV5-8 and J usage is TRBJ2-7; the D gene could be TRBD1 or TRBD2 (5 bases each). The CDR3 has 15 amino acids. V was pared by 0 bases and J by 6 bases, with 16 bases between. Germline lookup yields CDR1 SGHTS and CDR2 YDEGEE. This CDR3 is CASSLGGTGQSEQYF. CDR3 bases: TGTGCCAGCAGCTTGGGGGGGACCGGCCAAAGCGAGCAGTACTTC.

The CDR3 region is CASSSDSQTEAFF. CDR3 nucleotides: TGTGCCAGCAGCTCCGACAGTCAGACTGAAGCTTTCTTT. The genes are TRBV7-3 and TRBJ1-1; a weak D match, TRBD1 (5 bases). The germline CDR1 and CDR2 sequences are SGHTA and FQGTGA. The CDR3 has 13 amino acids. V dropped 4 bases and J dropped 5 bases, with 11 bases sitting between them.

The rearrangement uses TRBV28 and TRBJ2-3; TRBD2 might be the D (7 bases). Trimming removed 8 bases from V and 1 base from J, with 16 bases in between. Germline V CDR1 and CDR2: MDHEN, SYDVKM. There are 15 residues in the CDR3. CDR3 amino acids: CASGGGTTRTDTQYF. In DNA form, the CDR3 reads TGTGCCAGCGGGGGAGGGACAACCCGCACAGATACGCAGTATTTT.

The rearrangement joins TRBV2 to TRBJ2-6; a weak D match, TRBD1 (5 bases). Trimming left V 7 bases short and J 0 bases short, with 10 bases between. Germline V gene data show CDR1 as SNHLY and CDR2 as FYNNEI. The CDR3 extends over 15 amino acids. The CDR3: CASMDTRSGANVLTF. DNA of the CDR3: TGTGCCAGCATGGACACCCGCTCTGGGGCCAACGTCCTGACTTTC. The full variable domain, with the rest looked up from reference TRBV2 and TRBJ2-6, is EPEVTQTPSHQVTQMGQEVILRCVPISNHLYFYWYRQILGQKVEFLVSFYNNEISEKSEIFDDQFSVERPDGSNFTLKIRSTKLEDSAMYFCASMDTRSGANVLTFGAGSRLTVL.

This chain links TRBV7-9 with TRBJ2-5, with D possibly matching TRBD1 (7 bases). Germline CDR1 and CDR2: SEHNR and FQNEAQ (reference sequence). This CDR3 contains 14 residues. V was shortened by 5 bases and J by 4 bases, with 14 bases between the two germline ends. CDR3 coding DNA: TGTGCCAGCAGCACCAGACAGGGAGGAGAGACCCAGTACTTC. Amino acid sequence: CASSTRQGGETQYF.

This clone came up a few times. The genes are TRBV30 and TRBJ1-2; weak D call: TRBD1 (6 bases). CDR3 length: 15 residues. V lost 3 bases and J lost 6, with 20 bases in between. Germline V gene sequence: CDR1 GTSNPN, CDR2 SVGIG (reference sequence). CDR3 nucleotides: TGTGCCTGGAGCTCCGGGACAACCCAAGTGGATGGCTACACCTTC. It encodes CAWSSGTTQVDGYTF.

This chain joins TRBV6-1 and TRBJ2-1, with 10 bases matching TRBD2. Losses at the gene ends were 7 bases for V and 5 bases for J; bases not matched to a gene: 5. The CDR3 is 14 amino acids. Germline lookup yields CDR1 MNHNS and CDR2 SASEGT. The DNA of the CDR3 is TGTGCCAGCACCAGCGGGGGGGTTGACAATGAGCAGTTCTTC. Translated, it gives CASTSGGVDNEQFF.

This chain joins TRBV6-1 and TRBJ2-5, with 11 bases that match TRBD1. Trimming removed 8 bases from V and 2 bases from J; junction bases left unmatched: 7. Germline V gene sequence: CDR1 MNHNS, CDR2 SASEGT. The CDR3 totals 15 residues. CDR3 sequence (DNA): TGTGCCAGCGGTAGGACAGGGGGCCCGCAAGAGACCCAGTACTTC. Its translation is CASGRTGGPQETQYF.

V usage is TRBV25-1 and J usage is TRBJ1-1; D may be TRBD1 (6 bases). CDR3 length equals 14 residues. The V end was cut by 3 bases, the J end by 1 base, with 9 bases between. Per the germline V gene, CDR1 is MGHDK and CDR2 is SYGVNS. This CDR3 is CASSEGRGNTEAFF. CDR3 nucleotides: TGTGCCAGCAGTGAGGGCAGGGGGAACACTGAAGCTTTCTTT.

The chain joins TRBV20-1 to TRBJ2-1, with D perhaps matching TRBD1 (6 bases). Germline V gives CDR1 DFQATT, CDR2 SNEGSKA (reference sequence). This CDR3 contains 11 residues. Trimming stripped 4 bases from V and 5 bases from J, with 6 bases between. The CDR3 region has the DNA TGCAGTGCTAACAGGGACAATGAGCAGTTCTTC. It yields the protein CSANRDNEQFF.

The chain links TRBV5-1 to TRBJ2-7, with TRBD1 matching 11 bases. This CDR3 contains 15 residues. Germline assignment: CDR1 SGHRS and CDR2 YFSETQ. V lost 3 bases and J lost 6; bases outside the gene matches: 8. The CDR3: CASSSNPGTGGEQYF. As DNA, the CDR3 is TGCGCCAGCAGCTCAAACCCGGGGACAGGGGGCGAGCAGTACTTC.

This chain uses TRBV28 with TRBJ1-2; D is perhaps TRBD1 (5 bases). Trimming took 8 bases from V and 3 from J, leaving 25 bases between them. Germline V gives CDR1 MDHEN, CDR2 SYDVKM. CDR3 length: 17 residues. The CDR3 spells CASGLTGGVPLDYGYTF. CDR3 sequence (DNA): TGTGCCAGCGGCCTGACGGGGGGGGTCCCCCTCGACTATGGCTACACCTTC.

This chain joins TRBV11-2 and TRBJ2-4; maybe TRBD2 (5 bases). With 2 bases removed from V and 5 bases from J, the gap between germline ends came to 13 bases. The CDR3 runs 15 residues. Per germline, CDR1 SGHAT and CDR2 FQNNGV. The CDR3 DNA reads as TGTGCCAGCAGCTTACGGGGTAGTCGACAAAACATTCAGTACTTC. Translated: CASSLRGSRQNIQYF.

V is TRBV7-9 and J is TRBJ2-3; no definite D call. This CDR3 comprises 13 residues. V was pared by 8 bases and J by 0 bases, with 9 bases between. Germline lookup yields CDR1 SEHNR and CDR2 FQNEAQ (reference sequence). CDR3 in DNA: TGTGCCAGCGGGCCAAGTAGCACAGATACGCAGTATTTT. This encodes CASGPSSTDTQYF.

This sequence joins TRBV6-6 and TRBJ2-1; 7 bases match TRBD2. Germline trimming cut 6 bases from V and 16 bases from J; bases unmatched to any gene: 9. The CDR3 has 11 amino acids. Germline V gene data show CDR1 as MNHNY and CDR2 as SVGAGI (reference sequence). CDR3 in DNA: TGTGCCAGCAGGAACCGGGACTACGGTTTCTTC. Its protein is CASRNRDYGFF.

V usage is TRBV30 and J usage is TRBJ1-6; a weak D match, TRBD1 (5 bases). Germline CDR1 reads GTSNPN; CDR2 reads SVGIG (reference sequence). This CDR3 is built from 16 residues. Trimming took off 0 bases at V and 9 bases at J, with 18 bases between the two ends. The CDR3 coding sequence is TGTGCCTGGAGTGTAGGGGTACCTATATCTCCTTCACCCCTCCACTTT. Translating gives CAWSVGVPISPSPLHF.

This rearrangement joins TRBV10-2 to TRBJ2-1; 9 positions match TRBD2. The J segment lost 0 bases and the V segment lost 7 bases, leaving 7 bases of the junction unmatched. This CDR3 is 16 amino acids long. Looked up from germline, CDR1 is WSHSY and CDR2 is SAAADI. The CDR3 loop reads CASTTLAGSSYNEQFF. In DNA, the CDR3 is TGCGCCAGCACCACGCTAGCGGGGAGCTCCTACAATGAGCAGTTCTTC.

V gene TRBV5-1 combines with J gene TRBJ2-1; D might be TRBD2 (7 bases). Looked up from germline, CDR1 is SGHRS and CDR2 is YFSETQ. The length of the CDR3 is 15 residues. V lost 3 bases and J lost 3, with 13 bases in between. CDR3 sequence (DNA): TGCGCCAGCAGCTCTTCAGGGGACTACTACAATGAGCAGTTCTTC. Translated: CASSSSGDYYNEQFF.